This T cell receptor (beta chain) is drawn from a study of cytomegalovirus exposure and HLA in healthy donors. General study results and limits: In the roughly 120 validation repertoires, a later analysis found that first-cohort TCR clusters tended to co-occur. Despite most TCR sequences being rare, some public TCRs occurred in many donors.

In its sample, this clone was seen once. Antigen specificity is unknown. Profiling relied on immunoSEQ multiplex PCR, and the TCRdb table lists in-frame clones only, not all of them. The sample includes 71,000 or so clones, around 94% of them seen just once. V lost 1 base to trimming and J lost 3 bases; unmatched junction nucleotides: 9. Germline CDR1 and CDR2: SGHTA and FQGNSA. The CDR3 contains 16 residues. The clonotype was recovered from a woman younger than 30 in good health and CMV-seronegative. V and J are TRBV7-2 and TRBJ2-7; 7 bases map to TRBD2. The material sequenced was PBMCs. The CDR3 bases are TGTGCCAGCAGCTTAGGGACCTTGGGGGGGATCTACGAGCAGTACTTC. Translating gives CASSLGTLGGIYEQYF.